This T cell receptor beta chain was found in a study of a mutant IDH1 vaccine in newly diagnosed glioma. Overall study: Patients got their first vaccination 4-6 weeks after radiotherapy alone, or with temozolomide cycles. Treatment recipients were approximately 62% male and around 38% female, and their mean age was roughly 40 years. The therapy given earlier, which was standard therapy, consisted of radiotherapy, temozolomide, or both, and most of the patients received both.

The length of the CDR3 is 13 residues. V shed 0 bases and J shed 3 bases, with 3 bases lying between them. Per the germline V gene, CDR1 is MRHNA and CDR2 is SNTAGT. Worth noting for this clone: Its cognate antigen is unknown.

Assay used: immunoSEQ multiplex PCR; TCRdb lists only in-frame clones, some missing. The repertoire holds around 56,000 clones, with about 80% as singletons. The time point here: week 5, during vaccination. A single vaccine dose contained 300 ug of mutant IDH1 20-mer peptide, and topical imiquimod was used with it. Those who donated had recent WHO grade 3 or 4 IDH1-mutant, ATRX-lost astrocytomas. The input for sequencing was PBMCs, taken from a glioma patient whose treatment included an IDH1 peptide vaccine. This chain connects TRBV6-4 to TRBJ2-1, with no clear D. The clonotype comes from a young man with glioma. CDR3 loop: CASSDSDYNEQFF. For the CDR3, the DNA is TGTGCCAGCAGTGACTCGGACTACAATGAGCAGTTCTTC.